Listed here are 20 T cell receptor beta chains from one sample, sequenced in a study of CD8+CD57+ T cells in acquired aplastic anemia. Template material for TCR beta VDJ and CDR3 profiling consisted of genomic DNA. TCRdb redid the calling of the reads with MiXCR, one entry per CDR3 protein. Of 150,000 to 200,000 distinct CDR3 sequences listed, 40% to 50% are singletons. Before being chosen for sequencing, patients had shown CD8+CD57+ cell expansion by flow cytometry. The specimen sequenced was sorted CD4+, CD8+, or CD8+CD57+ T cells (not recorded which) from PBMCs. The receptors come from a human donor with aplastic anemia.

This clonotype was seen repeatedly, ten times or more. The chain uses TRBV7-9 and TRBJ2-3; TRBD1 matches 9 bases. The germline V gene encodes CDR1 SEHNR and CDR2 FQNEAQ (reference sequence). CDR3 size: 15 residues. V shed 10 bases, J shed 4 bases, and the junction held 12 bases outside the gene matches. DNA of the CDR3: TGTGCCACCAAACCCCGGGACAGGGTGGCAGATACGCAGTATTTT. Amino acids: CATKPRDRVADTQYF.

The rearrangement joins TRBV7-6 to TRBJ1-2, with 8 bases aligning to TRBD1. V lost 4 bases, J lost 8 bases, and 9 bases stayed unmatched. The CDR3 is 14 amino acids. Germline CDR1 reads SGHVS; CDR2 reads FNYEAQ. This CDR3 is CASSSQQGARGYTF. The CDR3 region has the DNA TGTGCCAGCAGCTCACAGCAGGGGGCCCGGGGCTACACCTTC. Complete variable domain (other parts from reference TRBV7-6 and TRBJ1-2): GAGVSQSPRYKVTKRGQDVALRCDPISGHVSLYWYRQALGQGPEFLTYFNYEAQQDKSGLPNDRFSAERPEGSISTLTIQRTEQRDSAMYRCASSSQQGARGYTFGSGTRLTVV.

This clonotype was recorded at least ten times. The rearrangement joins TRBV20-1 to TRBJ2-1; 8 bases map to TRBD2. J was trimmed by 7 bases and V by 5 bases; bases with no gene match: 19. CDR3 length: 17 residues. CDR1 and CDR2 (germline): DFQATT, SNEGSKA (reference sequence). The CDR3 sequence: CSARVAPARGGGNEQFF. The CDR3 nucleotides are TGCAGTGCTCGAGTCGCCCCCGCTCGGGGGGGCGGGAATGAGCAGTTCTTC.

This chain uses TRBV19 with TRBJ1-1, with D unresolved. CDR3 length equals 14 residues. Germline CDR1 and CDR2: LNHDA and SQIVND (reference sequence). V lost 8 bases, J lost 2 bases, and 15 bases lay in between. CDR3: CASRHSYSNTEAFF. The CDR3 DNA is TGTGCCAGTCGACACAGTTACAGTAACACTGAAGCTTTCTTT.

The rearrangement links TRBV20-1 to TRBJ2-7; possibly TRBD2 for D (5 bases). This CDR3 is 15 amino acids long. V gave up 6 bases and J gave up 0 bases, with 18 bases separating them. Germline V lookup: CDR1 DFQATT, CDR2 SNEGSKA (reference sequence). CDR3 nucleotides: TGCAGTGCGACCTCGGGGAGCGGAAGCTCCTACGAGCAGTACTTC. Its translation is CSATSGSGSSYEQYF.

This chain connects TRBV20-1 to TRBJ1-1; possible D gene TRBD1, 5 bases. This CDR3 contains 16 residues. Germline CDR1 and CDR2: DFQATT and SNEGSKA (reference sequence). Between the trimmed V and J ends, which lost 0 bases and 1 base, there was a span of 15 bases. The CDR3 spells CSARDPLQTGNTEAFF. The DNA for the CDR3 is TGCAGTGCTAGAGATCCCCTGCAAACAGGGAACACTGAAGCTTTCTTT.

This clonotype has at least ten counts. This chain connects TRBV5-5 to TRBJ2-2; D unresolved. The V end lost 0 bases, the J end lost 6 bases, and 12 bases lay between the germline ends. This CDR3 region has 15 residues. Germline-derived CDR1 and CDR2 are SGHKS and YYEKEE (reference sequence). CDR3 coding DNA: TGTGCCAGCAGCTTGGGCCCAGGAGTGGCCGGGGAGCTGTTTTTT. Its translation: CASSLGPGVAGELFF.

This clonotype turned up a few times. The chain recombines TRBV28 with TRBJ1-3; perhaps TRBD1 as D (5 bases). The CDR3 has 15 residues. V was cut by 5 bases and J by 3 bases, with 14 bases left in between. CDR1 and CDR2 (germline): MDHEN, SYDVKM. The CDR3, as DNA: TGTGCCAGCAGTGGGTGGGGGGACGGTGGAAACACCATATATTTT. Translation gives CASSGWGDGGNTIYF.

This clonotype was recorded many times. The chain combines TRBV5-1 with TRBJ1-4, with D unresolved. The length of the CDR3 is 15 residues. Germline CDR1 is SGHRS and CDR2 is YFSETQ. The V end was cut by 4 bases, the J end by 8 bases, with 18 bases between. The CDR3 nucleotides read TGCGCCAGCAGCCCGGGCTCAAGGGCGGACGAAAAACTGTTTTTT. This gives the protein CASSPGSRADEKLFF.

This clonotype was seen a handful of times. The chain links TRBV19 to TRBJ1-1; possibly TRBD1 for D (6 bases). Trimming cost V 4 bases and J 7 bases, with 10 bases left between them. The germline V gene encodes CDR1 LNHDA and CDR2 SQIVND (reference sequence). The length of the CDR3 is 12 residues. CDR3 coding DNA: TGTGCCAGTAGTACAGGGGTTGGTGAAGCTTTCTTT. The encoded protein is CASSTGVGEAFF.

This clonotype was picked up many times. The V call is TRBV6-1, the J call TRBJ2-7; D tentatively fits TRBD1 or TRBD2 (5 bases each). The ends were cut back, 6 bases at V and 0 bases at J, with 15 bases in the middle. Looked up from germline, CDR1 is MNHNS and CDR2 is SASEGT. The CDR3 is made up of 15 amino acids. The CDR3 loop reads CASSPLAGSSYEQYF. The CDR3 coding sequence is TGTGCCAGCAGCCCCCTCGCAGGGAGCTCCTACGAGCAGTACTTC.

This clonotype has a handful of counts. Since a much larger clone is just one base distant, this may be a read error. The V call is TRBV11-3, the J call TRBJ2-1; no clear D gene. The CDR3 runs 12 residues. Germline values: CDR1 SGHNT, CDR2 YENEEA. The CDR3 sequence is CASSFTDNERFF. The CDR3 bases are TGTGCCAGCAGCTTTACTGATAATGAGCGGTTCTTC.

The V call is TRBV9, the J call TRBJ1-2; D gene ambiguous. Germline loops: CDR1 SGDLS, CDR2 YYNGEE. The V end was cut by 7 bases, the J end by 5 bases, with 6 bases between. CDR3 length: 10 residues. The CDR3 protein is CASREYGYTF. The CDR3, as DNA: TGTGCCAGCCGCGAATATGGCTACACCTTC.

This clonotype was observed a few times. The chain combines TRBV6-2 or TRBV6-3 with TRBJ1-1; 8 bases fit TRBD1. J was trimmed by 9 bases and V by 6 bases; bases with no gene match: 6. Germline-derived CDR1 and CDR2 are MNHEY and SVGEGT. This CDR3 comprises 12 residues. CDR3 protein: CASSLTGAQAFF. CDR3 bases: TGTGCCAGCAGCCTGACAGGGGCCCAAGCTTTCTTT.

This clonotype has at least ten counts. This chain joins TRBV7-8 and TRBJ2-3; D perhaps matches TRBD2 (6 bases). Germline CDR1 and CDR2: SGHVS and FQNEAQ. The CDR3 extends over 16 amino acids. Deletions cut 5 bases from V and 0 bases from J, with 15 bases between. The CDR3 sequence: CASSPYRRDSTDTQYF. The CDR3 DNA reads TGTGCCAGCAGCCCCTATCGGAGGGACAGCACAGATACGCAGTATTTT.

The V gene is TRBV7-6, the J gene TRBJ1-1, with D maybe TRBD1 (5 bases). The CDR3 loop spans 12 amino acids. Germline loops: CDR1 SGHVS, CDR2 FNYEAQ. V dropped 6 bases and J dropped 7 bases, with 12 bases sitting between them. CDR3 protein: CASRSRQLEAFF. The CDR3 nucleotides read TGTGCCAGCAGGTCTAGACAGCTTGAAGCTTTCTTT. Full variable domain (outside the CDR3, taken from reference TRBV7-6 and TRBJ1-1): GAGVSQSPRYKVTKRGQDVALRCDPISGHVSLYWYRQALGQGPEFLTYFNYEAQQDKSGLPNDRFSAERPEGSISTLTIQRTEQRDSAMYRCASRSRQLEAFFGQGTRLTVV.

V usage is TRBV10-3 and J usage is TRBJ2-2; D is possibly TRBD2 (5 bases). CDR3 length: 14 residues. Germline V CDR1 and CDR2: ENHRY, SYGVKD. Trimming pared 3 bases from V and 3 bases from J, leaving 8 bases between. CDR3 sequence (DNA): TGTGCCATCAGTGATGACTATTACACCGGGGAGCTGTTTTTT. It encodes CAISDDYYTGELFF.

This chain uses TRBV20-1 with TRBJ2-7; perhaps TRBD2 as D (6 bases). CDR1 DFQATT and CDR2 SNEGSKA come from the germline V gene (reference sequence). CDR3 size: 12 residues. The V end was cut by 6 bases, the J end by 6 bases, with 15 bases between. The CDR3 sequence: CSATAPGVEQYF. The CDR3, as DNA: TGCAGTGCCACCGCTCCGGGGGTCGAGCAGTACTTC.

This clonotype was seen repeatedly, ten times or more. The CDR3 sequence: CASSLDQGPDQPQHF. CDR3 in DNA: TGCGCCAGCAGCTTGGATCAGGGGCCCGATCAGCCCCAGCATTTT. This rearrangement joins TRBV5-1 to TRBJ1-5, with TRBD1 as a possible D gene (6 bases). The V gene's germline CDR1 is SGHRS and CDR2 YFSETQ. The CDR3 has 15 residues. Trimming left V 0 bases short and J 5 bases short, with 12 bases between.

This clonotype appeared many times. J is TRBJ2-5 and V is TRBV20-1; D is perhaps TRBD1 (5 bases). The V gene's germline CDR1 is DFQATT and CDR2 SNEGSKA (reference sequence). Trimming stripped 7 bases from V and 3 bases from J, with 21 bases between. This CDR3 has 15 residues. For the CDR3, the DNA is TGCAGTGTCCCCCAAAGAACTGGCAGGGAAGAGACCCAGTACTTC. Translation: CSVPQRTGREETQYF.